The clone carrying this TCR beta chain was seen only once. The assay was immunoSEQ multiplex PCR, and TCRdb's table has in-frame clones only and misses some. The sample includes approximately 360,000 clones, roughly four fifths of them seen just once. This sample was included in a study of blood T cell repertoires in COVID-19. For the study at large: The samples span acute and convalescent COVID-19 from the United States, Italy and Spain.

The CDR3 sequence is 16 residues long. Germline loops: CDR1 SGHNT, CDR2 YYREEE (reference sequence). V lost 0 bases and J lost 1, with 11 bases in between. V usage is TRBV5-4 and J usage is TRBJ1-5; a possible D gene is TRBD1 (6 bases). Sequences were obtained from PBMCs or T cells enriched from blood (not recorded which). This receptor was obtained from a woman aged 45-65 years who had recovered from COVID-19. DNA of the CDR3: TGTGCCAGCAGCTTGGGCGGGGGGGCCAGCAATCAGCCCCAGCATTTT. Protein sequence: CASSLGGGASNQPQHF.